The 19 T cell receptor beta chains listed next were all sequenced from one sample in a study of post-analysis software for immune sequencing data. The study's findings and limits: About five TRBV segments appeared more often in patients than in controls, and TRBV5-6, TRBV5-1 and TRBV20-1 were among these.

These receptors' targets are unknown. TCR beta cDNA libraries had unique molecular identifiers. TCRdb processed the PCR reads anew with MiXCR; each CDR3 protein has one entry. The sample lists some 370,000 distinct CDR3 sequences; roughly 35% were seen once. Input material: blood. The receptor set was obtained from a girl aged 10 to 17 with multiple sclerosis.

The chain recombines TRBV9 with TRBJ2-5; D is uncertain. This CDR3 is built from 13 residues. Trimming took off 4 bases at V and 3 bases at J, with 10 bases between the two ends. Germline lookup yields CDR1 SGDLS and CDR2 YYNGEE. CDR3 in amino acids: CASSPRMEETQYF. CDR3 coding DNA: TGTGCCAGCAGCCCAAGGATGGAAGAGACCCAGTACTTC.

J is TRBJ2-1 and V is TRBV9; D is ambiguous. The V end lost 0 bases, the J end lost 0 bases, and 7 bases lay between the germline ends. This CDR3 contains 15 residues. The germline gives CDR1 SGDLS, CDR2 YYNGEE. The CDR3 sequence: CASSVDAFSYNEQFF. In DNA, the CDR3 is TGTGCCAGCAGCGTAGACGCCTTCTCCTACAATGAGCAGTTCTTC.

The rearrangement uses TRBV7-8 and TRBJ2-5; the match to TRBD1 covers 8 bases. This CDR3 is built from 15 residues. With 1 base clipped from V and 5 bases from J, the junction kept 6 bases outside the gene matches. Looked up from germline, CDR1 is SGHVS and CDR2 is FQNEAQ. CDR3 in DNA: TGTGCCAGCAGCTTAGGAACAGGGGGAATTGAGACCCAGTACTTC. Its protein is CASSLGTGGIETQYF.

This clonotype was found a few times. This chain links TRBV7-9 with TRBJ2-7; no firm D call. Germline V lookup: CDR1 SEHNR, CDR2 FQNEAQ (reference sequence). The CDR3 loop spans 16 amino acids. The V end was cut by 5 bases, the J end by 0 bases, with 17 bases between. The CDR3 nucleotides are TGTGCCAGCAGCGACCTATTAGTACATTTCTCCTACGAGCAGTACTTC. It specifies CASSDLLVHFSYEQYF.

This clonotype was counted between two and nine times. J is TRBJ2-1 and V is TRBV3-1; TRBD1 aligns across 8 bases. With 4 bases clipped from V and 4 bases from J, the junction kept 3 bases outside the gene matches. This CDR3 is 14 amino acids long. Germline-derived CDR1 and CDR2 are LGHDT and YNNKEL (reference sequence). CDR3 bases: TGTGCCAGCAGCCGGACAGGGACATACAATGAGCAGTTCTTC. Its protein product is CASSRTGTYNEQFF.

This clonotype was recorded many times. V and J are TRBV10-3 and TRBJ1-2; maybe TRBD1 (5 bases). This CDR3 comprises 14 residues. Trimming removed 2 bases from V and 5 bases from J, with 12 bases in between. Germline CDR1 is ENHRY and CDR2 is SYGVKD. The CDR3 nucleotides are TGTGCCATCAGTGAGGCGGGGACGGCTTATGGCTACACCTTC. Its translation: CAISEAGTAYGYTF.

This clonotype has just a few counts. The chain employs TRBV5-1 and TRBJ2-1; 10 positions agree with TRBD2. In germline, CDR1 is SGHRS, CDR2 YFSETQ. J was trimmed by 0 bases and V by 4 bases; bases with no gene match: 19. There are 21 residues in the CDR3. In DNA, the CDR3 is TGCGCCAGCAGCGCCCGGACTAGCGGAGAAATTGTAAGTCGCTCCTACAATGAGCAGTTCTTC. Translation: CASSARTSGEIVSRSYNEQFF.

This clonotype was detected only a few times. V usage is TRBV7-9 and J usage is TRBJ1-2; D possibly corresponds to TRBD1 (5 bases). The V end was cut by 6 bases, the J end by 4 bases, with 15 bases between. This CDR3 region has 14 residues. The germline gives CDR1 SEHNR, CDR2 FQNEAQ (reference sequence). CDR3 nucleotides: TGTGCCAGCAGGCACGAAAGGGGCACCTATGGCTACACCTTC. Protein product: CASRHERGTYGYTF.

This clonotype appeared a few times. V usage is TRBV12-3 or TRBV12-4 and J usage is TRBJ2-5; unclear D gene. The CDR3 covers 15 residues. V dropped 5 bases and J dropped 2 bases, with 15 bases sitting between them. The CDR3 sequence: CASSPQLGSQETQYF. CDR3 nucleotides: TGTGCCAGCAGTCCTCAGCTCGGGTCTCAAGAGACCCAGTACTTC.

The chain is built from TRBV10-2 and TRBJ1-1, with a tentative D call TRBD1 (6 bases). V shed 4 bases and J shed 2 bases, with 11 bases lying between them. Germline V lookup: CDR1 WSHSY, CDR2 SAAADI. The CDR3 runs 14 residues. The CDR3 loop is CASSVDSVNTEAFF. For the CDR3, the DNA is TGCGCCAGCAGTGTGGACAGCGTTAACACTGAAGCTTTCTTT.

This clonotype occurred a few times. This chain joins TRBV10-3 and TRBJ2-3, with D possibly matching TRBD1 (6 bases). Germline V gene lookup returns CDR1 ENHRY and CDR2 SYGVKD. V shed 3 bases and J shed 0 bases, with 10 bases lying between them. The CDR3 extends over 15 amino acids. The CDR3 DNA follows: TGTGCCATCAGTGACCCGGGACAAAGCACAGATACGCAGTATTTT. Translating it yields CAISDPGQSTDTQYF.

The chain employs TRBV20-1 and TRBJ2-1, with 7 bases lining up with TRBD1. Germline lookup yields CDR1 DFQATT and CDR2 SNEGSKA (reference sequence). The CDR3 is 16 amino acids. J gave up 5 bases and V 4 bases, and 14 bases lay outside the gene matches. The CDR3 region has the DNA TGCAGTGCTACGAGGAGAGGGGGCGAATGGGACAATGAGCAGTTCTTC. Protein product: CSATRRGGEWDNEQFF.

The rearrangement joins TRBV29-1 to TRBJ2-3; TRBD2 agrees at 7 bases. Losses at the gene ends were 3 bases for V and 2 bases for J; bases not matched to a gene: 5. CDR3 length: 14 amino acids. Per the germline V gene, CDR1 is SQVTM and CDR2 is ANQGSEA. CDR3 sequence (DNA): TGCAGCGTTGAGGCTAGCGGAACCACAGATACGCAGTATTTT. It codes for CSVEASGTTDTQYF.

CDR3 sequence (DNA): TGCAGTGCTAGAGTTACCTCTAGCACAGATACGCAGTATTTT. Its translation is CSARVTSSTDTQYF. V gene TRBV20-1 combines with J gene TRBJ2-3; D is unclear. The germline V and J ends were trimmed by 1 base and 0 bases, with 8 bases remaining between them. Germline-derived CDR1 and CDR2 are DFQATT and SNEGSKA (reference sequence). CDR3 length: 14 amino acids.

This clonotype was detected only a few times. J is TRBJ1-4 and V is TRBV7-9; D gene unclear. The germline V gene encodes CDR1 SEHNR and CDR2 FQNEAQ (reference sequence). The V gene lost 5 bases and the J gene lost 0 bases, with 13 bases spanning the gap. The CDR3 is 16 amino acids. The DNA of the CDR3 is TGTGCCAGCAGCCCCCGCAGGATTGCAACTAATGAAAAACTGTTTTTT. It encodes CASSPRRIATNEKLFF.

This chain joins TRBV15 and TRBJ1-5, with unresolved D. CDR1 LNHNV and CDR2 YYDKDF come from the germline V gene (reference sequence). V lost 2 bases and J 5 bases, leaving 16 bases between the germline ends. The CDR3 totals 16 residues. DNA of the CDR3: TGTGCCACCAGCAGATCAAACAGAGTTTGGTATCAGCCCCAGCATTTT. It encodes CATSRSNRVWYQPQHF.

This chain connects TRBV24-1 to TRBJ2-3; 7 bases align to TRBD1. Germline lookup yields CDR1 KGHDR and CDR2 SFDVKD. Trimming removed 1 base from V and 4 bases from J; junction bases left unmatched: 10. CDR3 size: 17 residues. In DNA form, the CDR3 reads TGTGCCACCAGTGATTTATATCAGGGGGATAGTGCAGATACGCAGTATTTT. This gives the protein CATSDLYQGDSADTQYF.

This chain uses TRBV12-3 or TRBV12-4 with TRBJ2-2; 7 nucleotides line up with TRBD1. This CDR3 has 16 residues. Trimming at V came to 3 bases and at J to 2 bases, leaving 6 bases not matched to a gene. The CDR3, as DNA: TGTGCCAGCAGTTTCGGGACAGACCTAAACACCGGGGAGCTGTTTTTT. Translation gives CASSFGTDLNTGELFF.

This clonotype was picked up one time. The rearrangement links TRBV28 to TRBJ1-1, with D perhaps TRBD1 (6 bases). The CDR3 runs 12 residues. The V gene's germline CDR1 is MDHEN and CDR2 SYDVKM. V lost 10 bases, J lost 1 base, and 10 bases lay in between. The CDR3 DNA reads TGTGCCACCAAGGACAGGAACACTGAAGCTTTCTTT. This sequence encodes CATKDRNTEAFF.